Listed below are T cell receptor beta chains from one sample, sequenced in a study of blood T cell repertoires in COVID-19. Sequencing used immunoSEQ multiplex PCR; TCRdb keeps in-frame clones, though not all of them. The top ten clones hold roughly a tenth of a sample with under 150,000 clones, roughly 87% of them seen once. The sequencing sample was made of peripheral blood. The receptors were sampled from a man of 80 years or more with acute or convalescent COVID-19. The CDR3 runs from the conserved cysteine through the conserved F or W. The D gene is left open where the match is weak. Some rows have no size entry. The others give once, few or many, or a class for an expanded clone.

d_gene: -; abundance: -; v_gene: TRBV7-2; j_gene: TRBJ2-1; CDR3aa: CASSFPRQINEQFF; CDR3nt: TGTGCCAGCAGCTTCCCCCGACAGATCAATGAGCAGTTCTTC
d_gene: TRBD1; abundance: -; v_gene: TRBV10-3; j_gene: TRBJ1-6; CDR3aa: CAISEVGGTGNSPLHF; CDR3nt: TGTGCCATCAGTGAGGTTGGTGGGACAGGGAATTCACCCCTCCACTTT
d_gene: -; abundance: -; v_gene: TRBV2; j_gene: TRBJ1-5; CDR3aa: CASSELASNQPQHF; CDR3nt: TGTGCCAGCAGTGAACTGGCTTCCAATCAGCCCCAGCATTTT
d_gene: -; abundance: -; v_gene: TRBV19; j_gene: TRBJ1-2; CDR3aa: CASIGAGFNYGYTF; CDR3nt: TGTGCCAGTATAGGCGCAGGGTTCAACTATGGCTACACCTTC
d_gene: -; abundance: -; v_gene: TRBV7-9; j_gene: TRBJ2-1; CDR3aa: CASSLIPTGILYNEQFF; CDR3nt: TGTGCCAGCAGCCTAATCCCGACCGGGATTCTCTACAATGAGCAGTTCTTC
d_gene: TRBD2; abundance: -; v_gene: TRBV7-9; j_gene: TRBJ2-7; CDR3aa: CASSSTSGRVSEQYF; CDR3nt: TGTGCCAGCAGCTCGACTAGCGGGAGGGTTTCCGAGCAGTACTTC
d_gene: -; abundance: -; v_gene: TRBV5-1; j_gene: TRBJ2-3; CDR3aa: CASRPVGTSTDTQYF; CDR3nt: TGCGCCAGCAGACCGGTGGGGACTAGCACAGATACGCAGTATTTT
d_gene: TRBD2; abundance: -; v_gene: TRBV11-2; j_gene: TRBJ2-5; CDR3aa: CASSPTGGQETQYF; CDR3nt: TGTGCCAGCAGCCCGACGGGGGGCCAAGAGACCCAGTACTTC
d_gene: TRBD1; abundance: -; v_gene: TRBV6-5; j_gene: TRBJ1-2; CDR3aa: CASSLRDSVGYTF; CDR3nt: TGTGCCAGCAGTCTCAGGGACAGTGTTGGCTACACCTTC
d_gene: -; abundance: -; v_gene: TRBV3-1/TRBV3-2; j_gene: TRBJ2-2; CDR3aa: CASSQAGTNTGELFF; CDR3nt: TGTGCCAGCAGCCAGGCAGGGACGAACACCGGGGAGCTGTTTTTT
d_gene: TRBD1; abundance: -; v_gene: TRBV6-2/TRBV6-3; j_gene: TRBJ1-1; CDR3aa: CASSYLEDRTEAFF; CDR3nt: TGTGCCAGCAGTTACCTAGAGGACAGGACTGAAGCTTTCTTT
d_gene: -; abundance: -; v_gene: TRBV12-3/TRBV12-4; j_gene: TRBJ2-7; CDR3aa: CASSRGNYEQYF; CDR3nt: TGTGCCAGCAGTCGCGGGAATTACGAGCAGTACTTC
d_gene: TRBD2; abundance: -; v_gene: TRBV11-2; j_gene: TRBJ2-3; CDR3aa: CASSLGGSGGTDTQYF; CDR3nt: TGTGCCAGCAGCTTAGGGGGTAGCGGGGGGACCGATACGCAGTATTTT
d_gene: TRBD1; abundance: -; v_gene: TRBV20-1; j_gene: TRBJ2-1; CDR3aa: CSASTGQPNEQFF; CDR3nt: TGCAGTGCTAGTACGGGACAGCCCAATGAGCAGTTCTTC
d_gene: -; abundance: -; v_gene: TRBV9; j_gene: TRBJ2-2; CDR3aa: CASSAGDSFGELFF; CDR3nt: TGTGCCAGCAGCGCAGGGGATTCTTTCGGGGAGCTGTTTTTT
d_gene: -; abundance: -; v_gene: TRBV4-1; j_gene: TRBJ1-6; CDR3aa: CASSQGPTSSYNSPLHF; CDR3nt: TGCGCCAGCAGCCAAGGCCCGACTAGCTCCTATAATTCACCCCTCCACTTT
d_gene: TRBD1; abundance: -; v_gene: TRBV2; j_gene: TRBJ1-1; CDR3aa: CASSRTGGMNTEAFF; CDR3nt: TGTGCCAGCAGTCGCACAGGGGGTATGAACACTGAAGCTTTCTTT
d_gene: TRBD2; abundance: -; v_gene: TRBV27; j_gene: TRBJ2-5; CDR3aa: CASSFASGSRQETQYF; CDR3nt: TGTGCCAGCAGTTTCGCTAGCGGGAGTCGTCAAGAGACCCAGTACTTC
d_gene: TRBD1; abundance: -; v_gene: TRBV10-3; j_gene: TRBJ1-6; CDR3aa: CAIKGQGVDSPLHF; CDR3nt: TGTGCCATCAAAGGACAGGGGGTGGATTCACCCCTCCACTTT
d_gene: -; abundance: -; v_gene: TRBV5-8; j_gene: TRBJ2-2; CDR3aa: CASSHMSTGELFF; CDR3nt: TGTGCCAGCAGTCATATGAGCACCGGGGAGCTGTTTTTT
d_gene: -; abundance: -; v_gene: TRBV6-5; j_gene: TRBJ1-5; CDR3aa: CASSLRERQPQHF; CDR3nt: TGTGCCAGCAGCCTCAGGGAAAGGCAGCCCCAGCATTTT
d_gene: TRBD1; abundance: once; v_gene: TRBV7-2; j_gene: TRBJ1-1; CDR3aa: CASSPLQTWDRTGDGAFF; CDR3nt: TGTGCCAGCAGCCCCCTCCAAACATGGGACCGTACAGGGGACGGAGCTTTCTTT
d_gene: TRBD1; abundance: -; v_gene: TRBV28; j_gene: TRBJ1-1; CDR3aa: CASSLGTDTEAFF; CDR3nt: TGTGCCAGCAGTTTAGGGACAGACACTGAAGCTTTCTTT
d_gene: -; abundance: -; v_gene: TRBV29-1; j_gene: TRBJ1-2; CDR3aa: CSVPRAGASNYGYTF; CDR3nt: TGCAGCGTTCCCCGTGCAGGCGCCTCTAACTATGGCTACACCTTC
d_gene: TRBD2; abundance: -; v_gene: TRBV24-1; j_gene: TRBJ2-1; CDR3aa: CATSHPISGGDNEQFF; CDR3nt: TGTGCCACCAGTCATCCGATTAGCGGGGGGGACAATGAGCAGTTCTTC
d_gene: -; abundance: -; v_gene: TRBV11-2; j_gene: TRBJ2-7; CDR3aa: CASSSKATTYEQYF; CDR3nt: TGTGCCAGCAGCTCCAAGGCGACTACCTACGAGCAGTACTTC
d_gene: -; abundance: -; v_gene: TRBV7-2; j_gene: TRBJ1-2; CDR3aa: CASSLRLQKVGNYGYTF; CDR3nt: TGTGCCAGCAGCTTACGGCTACAGAAGGTCGGAAACTATGGCTACACCTTC
d_gene: TRBD1; abundance: once; v_gene: TRBV28; j_gene: TRBJ1-4; CDR3aa: CASRRQGDEKLFF; CDR3nt: TGTGCCAGCAGGCGCCAGGGGGATGAAAAACTGTTTTTT
d_gene: -; abundance: -; v_gene: TRBV7-3; j_gene: TRBJ2-5; CDR3aa: CASSFPGDLQETQYF; CDR3nt: TGTGCCAGCAGCTTCCCGGGGGATCTGCAAGAGACCCAGTACTTC
d_gene: -; abundance: -; v_gene: TRBV10-3; j_gene: TRBJ1-1; CDR3aa: CAISTHTNTEAFF; CDR3nt: TGTGCCATCAGCACCCACACGAACACTGAAGCTTTCTTT
d_gene: -; abundance: -; v_gene: TRBV19; j_gene: TRBJ2-3; CDR3aa: CASSIFGGSTDTQYF; CDR3nt: TGTGCCAGTAGTATTTTCGGCGGGAGCACAGATACGCAGTATTTT
d_gene: -; abundance: -; v_gene: TRBV6-6; j_gene: TRBJ2-1; CDR3aa: CASTLIRRVANNEQFF; CDR3nt: TGTGCCAGCACCCTAATCCGCAGGGTGGCCAACAATGAGCAGTTCTTC
d_gene: TRBD2; abundance: -; v_gene: TRBV3-1/TRBV3-2; j_gene: TRBJ2-3; CDR3aa: CASSQDPRLATDTQYF; CDR3nt: TGTGCCAGCAGCCAAGATCCGCGACTAGCTACAGATACGCAGTATTTT
d_gene: -; abundance: -; v_gene: TRBV6-1; j_gene: TRBJ1-2; CDR3aa: CASSQAARDQGYTF; CDR3nt: TGTGCCAGCAGTCAAGCGGCCAGGGATCAGGGCTACACCTTC